The present T cell receptor (beta chain) was sequenced within a study of shared clonotypes between healthy human individuals. The assay was immunoSEQ multiplex PCR, and TCRdb's table has in-frame clones only and misses some. The table has more than 600,000 clones, about 92% seen once. Naivety among CD8 cells was defined by CD45RO negativity and positive CCR7 selection, thereby excluding terminally differentiated effector memory CD45RA+ cells. The study's findings and limits: Generation probabilities of non-shared clonotypes were lower (relative to those shared by all four donors). Read depth was anticipated to influence clonotype sharing among donors.

The CDR3 extends over 14 amino acids. V shed 5 bases and J shed 2 bases, with 13 bases lying between them. Per germline, CDR1 SGHAT and CDR2 FQNNGV. With regard to this clone: The antigen is not known.

The source material was naive CD8+ T cells sorted from blood. The J gene is TRBJ2-7, the V gene TRBV11-2; D uncertain. This TCR was recovered from a man aged 30 to 39 in good health. The CDR3 region is CASSPWAVTYEQYF. As DNA, the CDR3 is TGTGCCAGCAGCCCATGGGCAGTCACCTACGAGCAGTACTTC.